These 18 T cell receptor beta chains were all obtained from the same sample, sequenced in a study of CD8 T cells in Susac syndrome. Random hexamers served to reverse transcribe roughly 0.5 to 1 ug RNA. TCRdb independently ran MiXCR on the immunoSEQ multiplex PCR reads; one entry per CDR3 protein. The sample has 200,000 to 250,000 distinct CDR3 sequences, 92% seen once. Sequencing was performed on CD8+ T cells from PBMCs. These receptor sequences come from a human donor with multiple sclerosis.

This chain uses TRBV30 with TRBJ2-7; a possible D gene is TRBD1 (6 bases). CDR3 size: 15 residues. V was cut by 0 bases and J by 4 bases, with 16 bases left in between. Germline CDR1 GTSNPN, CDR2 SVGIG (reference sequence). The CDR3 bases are TGTGCCTGGAGTGTGGGCAGGGGTTCACTTTACGAGCAGTACTTC. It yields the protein CAWSVGRGSLYEQYF.

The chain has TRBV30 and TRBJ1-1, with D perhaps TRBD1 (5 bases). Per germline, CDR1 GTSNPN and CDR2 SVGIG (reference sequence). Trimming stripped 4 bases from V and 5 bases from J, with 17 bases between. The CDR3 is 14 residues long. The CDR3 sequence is CAWTPRVWGTEAFF. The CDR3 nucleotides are TGTGCCTGGACGCCCAGGGTATGGGGAACTGAAGCTTTCTTT.

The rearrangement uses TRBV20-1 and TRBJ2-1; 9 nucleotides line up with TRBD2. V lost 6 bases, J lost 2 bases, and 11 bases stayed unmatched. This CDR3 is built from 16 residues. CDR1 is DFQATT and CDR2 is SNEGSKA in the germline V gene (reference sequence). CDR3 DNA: TGCAGTGCCAACCCGTCACAGCGGGAGGCCTACAATGAGCAGTTCTTC. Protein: CSANPSQREAYNEQFF.

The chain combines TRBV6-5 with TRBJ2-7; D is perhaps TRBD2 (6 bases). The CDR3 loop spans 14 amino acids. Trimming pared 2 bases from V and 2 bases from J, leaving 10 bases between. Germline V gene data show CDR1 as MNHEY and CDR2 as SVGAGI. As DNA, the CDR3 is TGTGCCAGCAGTTACGACGGGAGAGCCTACGAGCAGTACTTC. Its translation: CASSYDGRAYEQYF.

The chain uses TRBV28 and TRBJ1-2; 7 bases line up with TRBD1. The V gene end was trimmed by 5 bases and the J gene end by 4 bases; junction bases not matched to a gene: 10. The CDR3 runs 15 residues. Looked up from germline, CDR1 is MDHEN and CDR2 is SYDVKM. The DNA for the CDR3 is TGTGCCAGCAGTGCCCTACAGGGGATTGCCTATGGCTACACCTTC. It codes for CASSALQGIAYGYTF.

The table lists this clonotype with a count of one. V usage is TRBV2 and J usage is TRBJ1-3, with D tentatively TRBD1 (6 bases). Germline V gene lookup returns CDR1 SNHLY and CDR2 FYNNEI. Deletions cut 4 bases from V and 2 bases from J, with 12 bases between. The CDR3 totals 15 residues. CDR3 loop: CASSGYRETGNTIYF. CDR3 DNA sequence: TGTGCCAGCAGTGGCTACAGGGAAACTGGAAACACCATATATTTT. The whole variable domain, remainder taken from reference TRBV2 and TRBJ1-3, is EPEVTQTPSHQVTQMGQEVILRCVPISNHLYFYWYRQILGQKVEFLVSFYNNEISEKSEIFDDQFSVERPDGSNFTLKIRSTKLEDSAMYFCASSGYRETGNTIYFGEGSWLTVV.

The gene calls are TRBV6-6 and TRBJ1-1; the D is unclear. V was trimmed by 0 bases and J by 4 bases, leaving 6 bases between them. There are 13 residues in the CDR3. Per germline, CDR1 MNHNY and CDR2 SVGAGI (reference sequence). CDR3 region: CASSYSRATEAFF. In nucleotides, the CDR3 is TGTGCCAGCAGTTACTCGAGGGCCACTGAAGCTTTCTTT.

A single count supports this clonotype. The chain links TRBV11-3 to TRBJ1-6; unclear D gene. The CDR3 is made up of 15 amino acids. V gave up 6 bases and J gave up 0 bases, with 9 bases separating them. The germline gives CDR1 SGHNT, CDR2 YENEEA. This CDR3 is CASRGRGSYNSPLHF. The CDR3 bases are TGTGCCAGCAGGGGCCGGGGCTCCTATAATTCACCCCTCCACTTT.

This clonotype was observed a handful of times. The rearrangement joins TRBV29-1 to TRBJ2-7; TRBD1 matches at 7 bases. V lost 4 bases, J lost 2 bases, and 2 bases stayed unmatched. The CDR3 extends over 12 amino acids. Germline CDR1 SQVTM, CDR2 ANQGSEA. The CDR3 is CSVGTGAYEQYF. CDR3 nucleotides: TGCAGCGTTGGGACAGGTGCCTACGAGCAGTACTTC.

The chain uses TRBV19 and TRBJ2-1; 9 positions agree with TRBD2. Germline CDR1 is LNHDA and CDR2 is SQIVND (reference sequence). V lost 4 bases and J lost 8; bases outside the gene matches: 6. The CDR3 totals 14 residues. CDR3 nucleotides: TGTGCCAGTAGTACCGGGACTAGCTGGGATGAGCAGTTCTTC. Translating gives CASSTGTSWDEQFF.

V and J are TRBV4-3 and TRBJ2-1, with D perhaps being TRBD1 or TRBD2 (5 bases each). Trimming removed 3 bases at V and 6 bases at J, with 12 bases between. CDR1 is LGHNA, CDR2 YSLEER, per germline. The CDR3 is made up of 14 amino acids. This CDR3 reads CASSQDGTTNEQFF. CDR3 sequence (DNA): TGCGCCAGCAGCCAGGACGGGACGACCAATGAGCAGTTCTTC.

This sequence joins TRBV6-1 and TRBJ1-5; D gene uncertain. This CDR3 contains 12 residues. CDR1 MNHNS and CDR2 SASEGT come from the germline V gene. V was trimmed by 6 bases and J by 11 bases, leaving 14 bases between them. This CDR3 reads CASSSLSQTQHF. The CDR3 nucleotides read TGTGCCAGCAGCTCCCTGTCCCAGACCCAGCATTTT.

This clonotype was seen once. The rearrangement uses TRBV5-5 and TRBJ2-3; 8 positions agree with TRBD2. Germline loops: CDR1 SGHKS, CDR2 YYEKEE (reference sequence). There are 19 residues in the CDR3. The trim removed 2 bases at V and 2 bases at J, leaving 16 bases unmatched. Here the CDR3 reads CASSFPLSGESHATDTQYF. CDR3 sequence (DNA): TGTGCCAGCAGCTTCCCCCTTAGCGGGGAGTCCCATGCCACAGATACGCAGTATTTT.

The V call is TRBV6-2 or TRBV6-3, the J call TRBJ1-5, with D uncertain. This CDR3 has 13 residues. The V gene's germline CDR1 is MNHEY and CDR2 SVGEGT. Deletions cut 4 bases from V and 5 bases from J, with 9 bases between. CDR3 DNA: TGTGCCAGCAGTTGGGATGTTGATCAGCCCCAGCATTTT. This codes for CASSWDVDQPQHF.

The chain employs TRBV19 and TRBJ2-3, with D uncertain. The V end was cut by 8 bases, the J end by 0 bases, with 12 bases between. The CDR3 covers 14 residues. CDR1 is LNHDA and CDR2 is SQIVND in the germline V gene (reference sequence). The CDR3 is CASGSAASTDTQYF. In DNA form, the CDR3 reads TGTGCCAGTGGTTCGGCGGCTAGCACAGATACGCAGTATTTT.

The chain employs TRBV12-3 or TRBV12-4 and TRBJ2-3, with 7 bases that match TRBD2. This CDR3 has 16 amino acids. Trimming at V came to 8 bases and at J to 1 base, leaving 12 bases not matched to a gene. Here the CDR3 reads CASSEGERDGTDTQYF. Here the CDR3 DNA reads TGTGCCAGCTCTGAGGGAGAGCGGGACGGCACAGATACGCAGTATTTT.

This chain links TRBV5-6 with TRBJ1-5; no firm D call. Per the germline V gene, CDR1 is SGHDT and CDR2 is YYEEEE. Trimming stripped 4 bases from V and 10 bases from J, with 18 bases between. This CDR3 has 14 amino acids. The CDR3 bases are TGTGCCAGCAGCACCTCTACATCCGGGTTCCCCCAGCATTTT. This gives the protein CASSTSTSGFPQHF.

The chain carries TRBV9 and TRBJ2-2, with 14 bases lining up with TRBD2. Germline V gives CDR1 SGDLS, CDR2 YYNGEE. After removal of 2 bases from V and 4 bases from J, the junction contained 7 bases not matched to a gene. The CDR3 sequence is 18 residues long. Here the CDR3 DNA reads TGTGCCAGCAGCGTTAAGGGACTAGCGGGGGCGGCCACCGGGGAGCTGTTTTTT. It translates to CASSVKGLAGAATGELFF.